This T cell receptor (beta chain) was obtained from a study of blood T cell repertoires in COVID-19. Study information: Samples of COVID-19 (acute and convalescent) were obtained from the United States, Italy and Spain. PBMCs, B-cell-depleted T cells, or T cells were the source of the cDNA or gDNA that made up the material.

The CDR3 has 15 amino acids. Germline V CDR1 and CDR2: MNHNS, SASEGT. The ends were cut back, 0 bases at V and 4 bases at J, with 12 bases in the middle. Study processing details: Amplification from reference gene primers served as the basis for estimated nucleated cell counts. TCRdb's table, derived via immunoSEQ multiplex PCR, lists solely in-frame clones and lacks some. For V, J and clone size, that table is used; D and trimming come from the DNA. The sample lists under 500,000 clones, around nine tenths seen once, with more than 4% in the top ten. This rearrangement joins TRBV6-1 to TRBJ1-2; no definite D call. The source is a woman aged 30 to 39 with acute or convalescent COVID-19. Sample: peripheral blood. DNA for the CDR3: TGTGCCAGCAGTGAAGCTTCGCGGGAGGCCTATGGCTACACCTTC. Protein: CASSEASREAYGYTF.